What follows describes a single TCR beta chain. This CDR3 has 11 residues. Trimming removed 2 bases at V and 9 bases at J, with 7 bases between. The germline gives CDR1 MNHEY, CDR2 SVGEGT. Russia was home to the donors, healthy Caucasian individuals aged about 6 to 90. It was around 9 milliliters of peripheral blood that were drawn from each donor. This specimen belongs to a study of blood T cells in healthy people across ages. Combining a sample-barcoded 5' primer with a J-beta primer mix, a second PCR ran for roughly 6 to 12 cycles. Each cDNA molecule received a tag from a template-switch adaptor that had 12 random nucleotides. TCRdb used MiXCR to reprocess the 5' RACE reads, holding one entry per CDR3 protein. Of approximately 780,000 distinct CDR3 sequences listed, 20% to 30% are singletons. The same data also went into a second study, on T cells of mothers and their children. That report notes: There were no persistent microchimeric T cell clones detected.

The sequenced sample consisted of blood. The genes are TRBV6-2 or TRBV6-3 and TRBJ2-5, with D perhaps given as TRBD1 or TRBD2 (5 bases each). The TCR sequence derives from a boy under 18 in good health. CDR3 nucleotides: TGTGCCAGCAGTTACGGGGGACCCCAGTACTTC. Translated, it gives CASSYGGPQYF.